The clone carrying this TCR beta chain came up a few times. Libraries of TCR beta came from iRepertoire HTBI primers plus Arm-PCR of CDR3 regions. One entry per CDR3 protein results from TCRdb running MiXCR on the multiplex PCR reads. Of some 450,000 distinct CDR3 sequences listed, 16% were seen once; the top ten hold roughly a tenth. The data originate from a study of regulatory T cells in long-lasting Graves disease. Study details: Antithyroid drug use was under 3 months in newly diagnosed Graves' patients.

Time point noted: newly diagnosed GD, antithyroid drugs for less than 3 months. Making the TCR library involved RNA that had been extracted from PBMCs. The CDR3 runs to 14 residues. V was shortened by 1 base and J by 3 bases, with 6 bases between the two germline ends. Germline-derived CDR1 and CDR2 are KGHSH and LQKENI. These records were also assigned to another study, of T cells in Graves' hyperthyroidism and ophthalmopathy.

The sample was peripheral blood mononuclear cells (PBMCs), taken at new diagnosis, from a patient treated with antithyroid drugs. This TCR was sampled from a woman aged 25 to 39 with Graves disease. This sequence joins TRBV18 and TRBJ2-2, with no clear D. Written as DNA, the CDR3 is TGTGCCAGCTCACCACAGTTCGACACCGGGGAGCTGTTTTTT. Translating it yields CASSPQFDTGELFF.